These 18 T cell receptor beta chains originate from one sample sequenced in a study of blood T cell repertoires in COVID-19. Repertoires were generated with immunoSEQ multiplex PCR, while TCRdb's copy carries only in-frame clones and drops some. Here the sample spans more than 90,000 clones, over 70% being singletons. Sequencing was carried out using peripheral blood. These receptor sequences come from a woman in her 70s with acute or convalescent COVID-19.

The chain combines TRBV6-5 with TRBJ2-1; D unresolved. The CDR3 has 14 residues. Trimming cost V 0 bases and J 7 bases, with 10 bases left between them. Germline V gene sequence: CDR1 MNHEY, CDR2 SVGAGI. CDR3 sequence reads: CASSYSPSPNEQFF. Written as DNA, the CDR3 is TGTGCCAGCAGTTACTCTCCCAGTCCGAATGAGCAGTTCTTC.

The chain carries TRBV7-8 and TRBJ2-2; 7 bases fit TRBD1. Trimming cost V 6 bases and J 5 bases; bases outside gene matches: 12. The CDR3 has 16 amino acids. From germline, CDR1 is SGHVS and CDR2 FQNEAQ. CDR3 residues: CASSEGAGGGTGELFF. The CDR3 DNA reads TGTGCCAGCAGTGAGGGCGCAGGGGGTGGTACCGGGGAGCTGTTTTTT.

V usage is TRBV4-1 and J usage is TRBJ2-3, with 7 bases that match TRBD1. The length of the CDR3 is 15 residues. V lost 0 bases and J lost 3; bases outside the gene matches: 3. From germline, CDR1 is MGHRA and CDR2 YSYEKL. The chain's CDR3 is CASSQEGGRTDTQYF. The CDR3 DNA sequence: TGCGCCAGCAGCCAAGAAGGGGGCAGGACAGATACGCAGTATTTT.

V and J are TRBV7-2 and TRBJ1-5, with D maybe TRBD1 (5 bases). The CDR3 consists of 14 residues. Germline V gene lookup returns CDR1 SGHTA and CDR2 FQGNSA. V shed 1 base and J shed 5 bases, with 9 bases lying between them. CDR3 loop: CASSLGQGYQPQHF. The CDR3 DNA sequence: TGTGCCAGCAGCTTAGGGCAGGGCTATCAGCCCCAGCATTTT.

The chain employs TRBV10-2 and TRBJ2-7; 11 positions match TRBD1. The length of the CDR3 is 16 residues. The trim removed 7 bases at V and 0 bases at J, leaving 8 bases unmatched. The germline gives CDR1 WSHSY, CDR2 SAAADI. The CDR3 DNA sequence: TGCGCCAGCACTCTAATGGGGACAGGGGGCTCCTACGAGCAGTACTTC. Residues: CASTLMGTGGSYEQYF.

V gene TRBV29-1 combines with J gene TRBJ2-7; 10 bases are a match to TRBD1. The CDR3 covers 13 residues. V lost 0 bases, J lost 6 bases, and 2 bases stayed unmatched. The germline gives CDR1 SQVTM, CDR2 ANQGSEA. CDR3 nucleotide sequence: TGCAGCGTTGAAGAGACAGGGGGCGGCGAGCAGTACTTC. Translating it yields CSVEETGGGEQYF.

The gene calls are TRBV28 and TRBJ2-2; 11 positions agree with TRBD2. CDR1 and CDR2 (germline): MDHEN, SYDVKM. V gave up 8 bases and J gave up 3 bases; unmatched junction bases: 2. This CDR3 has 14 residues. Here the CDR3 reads CASLLAGDTGELFF. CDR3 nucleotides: TGTGCCAGCCTACTAGCGGGAGACACCGGGGAGCTGTTTTTT.

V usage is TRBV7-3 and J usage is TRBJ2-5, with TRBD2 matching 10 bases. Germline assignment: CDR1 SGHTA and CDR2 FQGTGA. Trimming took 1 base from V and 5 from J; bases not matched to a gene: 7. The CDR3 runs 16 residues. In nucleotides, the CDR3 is TGTGCCAGCAGCTTAAAACTAGCGGGGAAGGGGGAGACCCAGTACTTC. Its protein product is CASSLKLAGKGETQYF.

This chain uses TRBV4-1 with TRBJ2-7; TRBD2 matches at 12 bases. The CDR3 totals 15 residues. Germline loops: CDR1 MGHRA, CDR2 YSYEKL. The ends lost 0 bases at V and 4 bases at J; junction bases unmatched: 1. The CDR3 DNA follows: TGCGCCAGCAGCCAAGACACTAGCGGGAGGTACGAGCAGTACTTC. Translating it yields CASSQDTSGRYEQYF.

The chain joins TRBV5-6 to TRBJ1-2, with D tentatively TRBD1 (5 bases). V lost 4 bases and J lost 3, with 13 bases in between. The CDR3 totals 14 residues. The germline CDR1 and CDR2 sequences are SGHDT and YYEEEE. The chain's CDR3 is CASSQPPGDYGYTF. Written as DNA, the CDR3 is TGTGCCAGCAGCCAACCCCCGGGGGACTATGGCTACACCTTC.

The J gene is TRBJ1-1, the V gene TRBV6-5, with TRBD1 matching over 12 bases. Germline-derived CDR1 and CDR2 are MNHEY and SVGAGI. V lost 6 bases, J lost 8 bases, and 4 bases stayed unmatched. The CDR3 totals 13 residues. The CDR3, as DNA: TGTGCCAGCAGAGGGACAGGGGGCGACGAAGCTTTCTTT. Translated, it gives CASRGTGGDEAFF.

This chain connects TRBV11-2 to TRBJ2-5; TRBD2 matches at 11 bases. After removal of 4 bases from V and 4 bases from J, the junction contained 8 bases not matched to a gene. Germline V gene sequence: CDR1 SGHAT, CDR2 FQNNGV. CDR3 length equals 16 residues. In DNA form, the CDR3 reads TGTGCCAGCAGCTCCCAGACTAGCGGGACGGGAGAGACCCAGTACTTC. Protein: CASSSQTSGTGETQYF.

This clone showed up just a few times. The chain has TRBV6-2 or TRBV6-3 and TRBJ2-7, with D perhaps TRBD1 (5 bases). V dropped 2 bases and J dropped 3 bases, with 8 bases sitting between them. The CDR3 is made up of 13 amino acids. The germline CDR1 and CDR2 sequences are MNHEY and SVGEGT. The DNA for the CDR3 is TGTGCCAGCAGTTACGAAAGGGGCTACGAGCAGTACTTC. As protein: CASSYERGYEQYF.

This CDR3 is CASSETGVGEQYF. CDR3 sequence (DNA): TGTGCCAGCAGCGAGACAGGGGTCGGCGAGCAGTACTTC. The J gene is TRBJ2-7, the V gene TRBV3-1 (or the pseudogene TRBV3-2); the match to TRBD1 covers 8 bases. V lost 5 bases to trimming and J lost 6 bases; unmatched junction nucleotides: 6. The CDR3 extends over 13 amino acids. CDR1 is LGHDT, CDR2 YNNKEL, per germline (reference sequence).

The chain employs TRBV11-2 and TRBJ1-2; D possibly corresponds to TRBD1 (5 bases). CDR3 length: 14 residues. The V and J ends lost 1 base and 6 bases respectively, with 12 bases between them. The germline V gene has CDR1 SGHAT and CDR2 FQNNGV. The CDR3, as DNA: TGTGCCAGCAGCTTAGGGAGCAGGGCCCATGGCTACACCTTC. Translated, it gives CASSLGSRAHGYTF.

CDR3 DNA: TGTGCCAGCAGTTCCCCTGACAGGGTGGAAGGCTACACCTTC. Translation gives CASSSPDRVEGYTF. The chain joins TRBV28 to TRBJ1-2, with TRBD1 matching over 7 bases. The V and J ends lost 4 bases and 8 bases, in that order; junction bases with no gene match: 10. The germline V gene has CDR1 MDHEN and CDR2 SYDVKM. This CDR3 region has 14 residues.

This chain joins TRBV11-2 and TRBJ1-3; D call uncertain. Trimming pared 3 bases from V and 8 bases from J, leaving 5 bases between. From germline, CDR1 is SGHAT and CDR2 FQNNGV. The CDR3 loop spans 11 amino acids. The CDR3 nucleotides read TGTGCCAGCAGCTTCGCAGACACCATATATTTT. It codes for CASSFADTIYF.

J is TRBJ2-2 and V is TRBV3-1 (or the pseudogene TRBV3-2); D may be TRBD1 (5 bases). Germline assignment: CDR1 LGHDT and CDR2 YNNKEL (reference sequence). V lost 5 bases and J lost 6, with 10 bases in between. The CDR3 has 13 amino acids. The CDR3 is CASSERGSGELFF. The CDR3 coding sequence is TGTGCCAGCAGCGAAAGGGGCTCCGGGGAGCTGTTTTTT.